The 18 T cell receptor beta chains given below trace back to one sample, sequenced in a study of blood T cells in healthy people across ages. Then a second PCR, running about 6 to 12 cycles, was carried out with a sample-barcoded 5' primer and a J-beta primer mix. TCRdb recomputed calls from the 5' RACE reads with MiXCR, one row per CDR3 protein. The sample has about a million distinct CDR3 sequences; approximately 50% are singletons. Specimen: blood. These receptors were obtained from a woman aged 55-75 years in good health.

V usage is TRBV28 and J usage is TRBJ1-5, with 7 bases fitting TRBD1. This CDR3 region has 13 residues. The trim removed 8 bases at V and 1 base at J, leaving 2 bases unmatched. CDR1 is MDHEN, CDR2 SYDVKM, per germline. CDR3 sequence reads: CASGGQSNQPQHF. CDR3 coding DNA: TGTGCCAGCGGGGGACAGAGCAATCAGCCCCAGCATTTT.

This clonotype was counted a few times. The V and J genes are TRBV7-2 and TRBJ2-7; no clear D. The CDR3 runs to 13 residues. Per germline, CDR1 SGHTA and CDR2 FQGNSA. The germline V and J ends were trimmed by 0 bases and 2 bases, with 5 bases remaining between them. The CDR3 reads CASSLALPYEQYF. The CDR3 nucleotides read TGTGCCAGCAGCTTAGCCCTGCCCTACGAGCAGTACTTC.

V usage is TRBV6-5 and J usage is TRBJ1-5, with no clear D. The CDR3 has 15 residues. Germline assignment: CDR1 MNHEY and CDR2 SVGAGI. V shed 10 bases and J shed 1 base, with 17 bases lying between them. The DNA of the CDR3 is TGTGCCACCAGACCGGGGAGGCTGAGCAATCAGCCCCAGCATTTT. Translating gives CATRPGRLSNQPQHF.

The gene calls are TRBV7-2 and TRBJ2-2; D perhaps matches TRBD2 (5 bases). Trimming cost V 5 bases and J 6 bases, with 16 bases left between them. The germline CDR1 and CDR2 sequences are SGHTA and FQGNSA. This CDR3 contains 15 residues. CDR3 loop: CASSIGLLRPGELFF. CDR3 in DNA: TGTGCCAGCAGCATTGGACTCCTACGACCCGGGGAGCTGTTTTTT. The variable domain in full, with the rest retrieved from reference TRBV7-2 and TRBJ2-2, is GAGVSQSPSNKVTEKGKDVELRCDPISGHTALYWYRQSLGQGLEFLIYFQGNSAPDKSGLPSDRFSAERTGGSVSTLTIQRTQQEDSAVYLCASSIGLLRPGELFFGEGSRLTVL.

J is TRBJ1-5 and V is TRBV6-5, with D unclear. The germline gives CDR1 MNHEY, CDR2 SVGAGI. The CDR3 contains 13 residues. The ends were cut back, 5 bases at V and 2 bases at J, with 7 bases in the middle. The CDR3 nucleotides are TGTGCCAGCAGTACGACTGGCAATCAGCCCCAGCATTTT. Its protein product is CASSTTGNQPQHF.

The chain uses TRBV6-5 and TRBJ2-6; possibly TRBD2 for D (5 bases). Trimming took off 6 bases at V and 4 bases at J, with 16 bases between the two ends. Germline CDR1 is MNHEY and CDR2 is SVGAGI. The CDR3 sequence is 16 residues long. The DNA for the CDR3 is TGTGCCAGCAGCGACGGATCGGGGTCCGGGGCCAACGTCCTGACTTTC. This codes for CASSDGSGSGANVLTF.

This clonotype occurred a few times. V and J are TRBV11-2 and TRBJ2-7, with D maybe TRBD2 (5 bases). The CDR3 is 14 amino acids. V lost 6 bases, J lost 4 bases, and 16 bases lay in between. CDR1 SGHAT and CDR2 FQNNGV come from the germline V gene. The CDR3 reads CASSQTGNKYEQYF. In nucleotides, the CDR3 is TGTGCCAGCAGTCAGACGGGGAACAAGTACGAGCAGTACTTC. Using reference TRBV11-2 and TRBJ2-7 for the parts outside the CDR3, the full variable domain is EAGVAQSPRYKIIEKRQSVAFWCNPISGHATLYWYQQILGQGPKLLIQFQNNGVVDDSQLPKDRFSAERLKGVDSTLKIQPAKLEDSAVYLCASSQTGNKYEQYFGPGTRLTVT.

This clonotype was picked up a small number of times. The rearrangement uses TRBV7-2 and TRBJ2-1, with 9 bases fitting TRBD2. The V gene's germline CDR1 is SGHTA and CDR2 FQGNSA. Trimming removed 5 bases from V and 3 bases from J; junction bases left unmatched: 8. The CDR3 consists of 16 residues. The CDR3 DNA sequence: TGTGCCAGCAGCCCTCCTGGGACTAGCCACTACAATGAGCAGTTCTTC. It translates to CASSPPGTSHYNEQFF.

A remark on this clonotype: With a much larger clone just one base away, this may be a read error. The chain joins TRBV5-1 to TRBJ2-7; D possibly corresponds to TRBD1 (6 bases). Germline CDR1 SGHRS, CDR2 YFSETQ. This CDR3 spans 14 amino acids. The CDR3 region has the DNA TGCGCCAGCAGTGGTGGGGACACCCTATACGAGCGGTACTTC. This codes for CASSGGDTLYERYF.

The V and J genes are TRBV9 and TRBJ2-1, with D unresolved. V was trimmed by 0 bases and J by 9 bases, leaving 10 bases between them. Germline V CDR1 and CDR2: SGDLS, YYNGEE. The length of the CDR3 is 13 residues. The CDR3 bases are TGTGCCAGCAGCGTAGATCTCAGACGTGAGCAGTTCTTC. It codes for CASSVDLRREQFF.

CDR3 in DNA: TGTGCCAGCCTAGGGGGGGGGACTGAAGCTTTCTTT. It is translated as CASLGGGTEAFF. The chain couples TRBV2 to TRBJ1-1; D may be TRBD1 (6 bases). Germline-derived CDR1 and CDR2 are SNHLY and FYNNEI. V was clipped by 8 bases and J by 5 bases, with 12 bases between them. The CDR3 is 12 amino acids. Supplemented by reference TRBV2 and TRBJ1-1, the full variable domain reads EPEVTQTPSHQVTQMGQEVILRCVPISNHLYFYWYRQILGQKVEFLVSFYNNEISEKSEIFDDQFSVERPDGSNFTLKIRSTKLEDSAMYFCASLGGGTEAFFGQGTRLTVV.

The chain joins TRBV3-1 to TRBJ2-7; tentatively, D is TRBD1 (5 bases). The ends were cut back, 1 base at V and 0 bases at J, with 13 bases in the middle. CDR1 and CDR2 (germline): LGHDT, YNNKEL (reference sequence). The CDR3 totals 16 residues. The CDR3 DNA reads as TGTGCCAGCAGCCAAGCCCCCAGGGCGAGCTCCTACGAGCAGTACTTC. This encodes CASSQAPRASSYEQYF.

This clonotype has only a few counts. The chain has TRBV4-3 and TRBJ2-1, with 11 nucleotides matching TRBD2. There are 16 residues in the CDR3. With V trimmed by 1 base and J by 8 bases, 7 bases remained unmatched. Germline V lookup: CDR1 LGHNA, CDR2 YSLEER. CDR3 DNA sequence: TGCGCCAGCAGCCAAGCTAGCGGGAGGTCGGTCGATGAGCAGTTCTTC. Translation gives CASSQASGRSVDEQFF.

This rearrangement joins TRBV2 to TRBJ2-7, with a weak D call TRBD1 (6 bases). Germline-derived CDR1 and CDR2 are SNHLY and FYNNEI. CDR3 length: 15 amino acids. V lost 1 base and J 5 bases, leaving 15 bases between the germline ends. The chain's CDR3 is CASSEVLGGRNEQYF. The DNA for the CDR3 is TGTGCCAGCAGTGAAGTTTTAGGGGGTCGCAACGAGCAGTACTTC.

The chain is built from TRBV12-3 or TRBV12-4 and TRBJ2-1; 9 bases are a match to TRBD1. The V segment lost 7 bases and the J segment 3 bases; nucleotides outside the gene matches: 7. CDR3 length: 15 residues. The CDR3 DNA sequence: TGTGCCAGCACTGCCGGGACAGGGCACTACAATGAGCAGTTCTTC. It encodes CASTAGTGHYNEQFF.

Details on this clonotype: A junction boundary mismatches the germline segment, possibly from a read error. The chain carries TRBV18 and TRBJ2-5; no firm D call. Germline loops: CDR1 KGHSH, CDR2 LQKENI. The CDR3 consists of 13 residues. The CDR3 DNA reads as TGTGCCAGCTCGCCACCGGTCCTAGAGACCCAGTACTTC. Amino acid sequence: CASSPPVLETQYF.

This chain uses TRBV20-1 with TRBJ2-7; tentatively, D is TRBD2 (5 bases). The V gene's germline CDR1 is DFQATT and CDR2 SNEGSKA (reference sequence). Trimming cost V 5 bases and J 3 bases, with 14 bases left between them. This CDR3 has 13 amino acids. CDR3 sequence (DNA): TGCAGTGCTCCCGAGGGAAAAGGCTACGAGCAGTACTTC. Encoded protein: CSAPEGKGYEQYF.

The chain joins TRBV6-1 to TRBJ2-5, with 8 bases fitting TRBD2. The CDR3 has 12 residues. The germline gives CDR1 MNHNS, CDR2 SASEGT. Unmatched junction bases numbered 4, after V lost 6 bases and J lost 7 bases. CDR3 DNA sequence: TGTGCCAGCAGCTCCCGGGGGGGGACCCAGTACTTC. It is translated as CASSSRGGTQYF.